This TCR beta chain was recovered during a study of cytomegalovirus exposure and HLA in healthy donors. Turning to the study itself: There were approximately 400 genotyped donors. Of these, roughly 80% fell in the genetic ancestry cluster associated with self-reported Caucasian donors. Whole-study results and caveats: In a later analysis, V- and J-gene trimming of beta chains associated with a DCLRE1C missense variant, replicated independently. A classifier reportedly called cytomegalovirus status with high sensitivity and specificity. Presence/absence analysis assumed near-uniform sequencing depth across donors.

In regard to this clone: Its antigen is currently unknown.

The PCR employed 60 Vbeta primers together with 13 Jbeta primers. Here immunoSEQ multiplex PCR was the method, and the copy in TCRdb shows in-frame clones only, minus some. The table lists 75,000 to 100,000 clones, less than 85% of them singletons. The CDR3 consists of 15 residues. Per germline, CDR1 SEHNR and CDR2 FQNEAQ (reference sequence). The ends were cut back, 2 bases at V and 3 bases at J, with 14 bases in the middle. Sequenced material: PBMCs. The chain employs TRBV7-9 and TRBJ2-7; D is perhaps TRBD2 (5 bases). The receptor's source is a woman aged 55-70 years in good health and CMV-seropositive. This CDR3 is CASSLSPGFLYEQYF. CDR3 DNA: TGTGCCAGCAGCTTATCTCCGGGATTCCTCTACGAGCAGTACTTC.